These 8 T cell receptor beta chains originate from one sample sequenced in a study of graft-versus-host responses after intestinal transplantation. Profiled with immunoSEQ multiplex PCR; TCRdb holds only in-frame clones, not every one. Seen here are over 65,000 clones, around 93% observed once, and the top ten hold 7.6%. The antigens for these receptors are not known. Specimen: unstimulated CD8+ T cells sorted from spleen or lymph node cells, collected before transplant. The source is a human donor who was the organ donor for an intestinal transplant.

V is TRBV4-1 and J is TRBJ2-3; TRBD2 agrees at 7 bases. The V segment lost 0 bases and the J segment 0 bases; nucleotides outside the gene matches: 6. Germline V gene lookup returns CDR1 MGHRA and CDR2 YSYEKL. There are 17 residues in the CDR3. The CDR3 coding sequence is TGCGCCAGCAGCCAAGATGAGGCTAGCGGTAGCACAGATACGCAGTATTTT. Residues: CASSQDEASGSTDTQYF.

The chain couples TRBV5-4 to TRBJ2-3; TRBD1 matches 7 bases. Germline values: CDR1 SGHNT, CDR2 YYREEE (reference sequence). V lost 4 bases, J lost 1 base, and 9 bases stayed unmatched. The CDR3 extends over 16 amino acids. CDR3 region: CASSGTTGLGTDTQYF. CDR3 coding DNA: TGTGCCAGCAGCGGAACGACAGGGTTAGGCACAGATACGCAGTATTTT.

The chain carries TRBV6-6 and TRBJ1-1; D gene uncertain. The CDR3 covers 12 residues. The germline CDR1 and CDR2 sequences are MNHNY and SVGAGI (reference sequence). Between the trimmed V and J ends, which lost 2 bases and 3 bases, there was a span of 4 bases. The CDR3 sequence is CASSYGDTEAFF. CDR3 coding DNA: TGTGCCAGCAGTTACGGTGACACTGAAGCTTTCTTT.

The sample holds a few counts of this clone. The V and J genes are TRBV19 and TRBJ1-2, with D unclear. This CDR3 is built from 11 residues. Trimming cost V 7 bases and J 5 bases, with 8 bases left between them. Per the germline V gene, CDR1 is LNHDA and CDR2 is SQIVND (reference sequence). The CDR3 loop is CASNDGYGYTF. The CDR3 coding sequence is TGTGCCAGTAACGACGGGTATGGCTACACCTTC.

This clone was picked up a small number of times. Here the CDR3 DNA reads TGTGCCAGCAGCGCTACTAGCACAGATACGCAGTATTTT. Its protein product is CASSATSTDTQYF. The gene calls are TRBV6-4 and TRBJ2-3; D is unresolved. Trimming shortened V by 6 bases and J by 0 bases, and 7 bases separated the two germline ends. The CDR3 covers 13 residues. CDR1 and CDR2 from the germline V gene are MRHNA and SNTAGT.

The genes are TRBV9 and TRBJ1-4; D is ambiguous. CDR1 is SGDLS and CDR2 is YYNGEE in the germline V gene. The CDR3 runs 15 residues. Trimming stripped 0 bases from V and 4 bases from J, with 10 bases between. The CDR3 is CASSVDPGSNEKLFF. The CDR3 nucleotides read TGTGCCAGCAGCGTAGATCCGGGAAGTAATGAAAAACTGTTTTTT.

The chain couples TRBV11-3 to TRBJ2-7; TRBD2 is a possible D gene (6 bases). CDR1 is SGHNT and CDR2 is YENEEA in the germline V gene. This CDR3 contains 14 residues. The V end was cut by 5 bases, the J end by 5 bases, with 16 bases between. The CDR3 DNA is TGTGCCAGCAGCCCCCGGGAGTCCCGGAACGAGCAGTACTTC. It encodes CASSPRESRNEQYF.

This rearrangement joins TRBV6-5 to TRBJ2-5; either TRBD1 or TRBD2 may supply D (7 bases each). Germline V gene data show CDR1 as MNHEY and CDR2 as SVGAGI. The CDR3 is 14 residues long. Trimming pared 7 bases from V and 6 bases from J, leaving 18 bases between. This CDR3 is CASTATGREKTQYF. Written as DNA, the CDR3 is TGTGCCAGCACTGCGACAGGGAGGGAAAAGACCCAGTACTTC.